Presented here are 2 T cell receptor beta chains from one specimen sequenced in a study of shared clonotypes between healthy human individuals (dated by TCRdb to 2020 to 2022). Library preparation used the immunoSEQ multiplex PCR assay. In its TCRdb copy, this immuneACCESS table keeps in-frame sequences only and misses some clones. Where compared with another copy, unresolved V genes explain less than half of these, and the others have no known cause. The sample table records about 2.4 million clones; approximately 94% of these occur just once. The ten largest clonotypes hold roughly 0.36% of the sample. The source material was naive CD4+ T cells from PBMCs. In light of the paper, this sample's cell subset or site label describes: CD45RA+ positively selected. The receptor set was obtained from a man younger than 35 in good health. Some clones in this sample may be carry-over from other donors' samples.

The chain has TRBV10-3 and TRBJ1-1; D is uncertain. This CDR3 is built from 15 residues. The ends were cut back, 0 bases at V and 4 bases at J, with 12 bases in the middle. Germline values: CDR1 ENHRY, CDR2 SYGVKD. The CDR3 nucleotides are TGTGCCATCAGTGAGTCGAGACGGGGAAGCACTGAAGCTTTCTTT. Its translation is CAISESRRGSTEAFF.

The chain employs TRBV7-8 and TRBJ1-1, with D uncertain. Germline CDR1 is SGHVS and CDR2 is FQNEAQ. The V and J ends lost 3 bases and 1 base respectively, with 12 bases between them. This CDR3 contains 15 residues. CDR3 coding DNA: TGTGCCAGCAGCTTTTCATCGCGGGGGAACACTGAAGCTTTCTTT. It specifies CASSFSSRGNTEAFF.